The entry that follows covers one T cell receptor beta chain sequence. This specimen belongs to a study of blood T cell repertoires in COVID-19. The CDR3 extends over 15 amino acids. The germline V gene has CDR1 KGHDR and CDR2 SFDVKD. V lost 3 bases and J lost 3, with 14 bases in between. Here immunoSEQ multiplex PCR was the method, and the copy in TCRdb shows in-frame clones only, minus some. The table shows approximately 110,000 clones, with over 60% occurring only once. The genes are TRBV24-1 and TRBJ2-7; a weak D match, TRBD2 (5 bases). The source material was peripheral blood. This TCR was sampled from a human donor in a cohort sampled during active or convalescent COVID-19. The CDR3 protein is CATSDRRAQRYEQYF. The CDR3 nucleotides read TGTGCCACCAGTGATAGGCGGGCCCAGCGCTACGAGCAGTACTTC.